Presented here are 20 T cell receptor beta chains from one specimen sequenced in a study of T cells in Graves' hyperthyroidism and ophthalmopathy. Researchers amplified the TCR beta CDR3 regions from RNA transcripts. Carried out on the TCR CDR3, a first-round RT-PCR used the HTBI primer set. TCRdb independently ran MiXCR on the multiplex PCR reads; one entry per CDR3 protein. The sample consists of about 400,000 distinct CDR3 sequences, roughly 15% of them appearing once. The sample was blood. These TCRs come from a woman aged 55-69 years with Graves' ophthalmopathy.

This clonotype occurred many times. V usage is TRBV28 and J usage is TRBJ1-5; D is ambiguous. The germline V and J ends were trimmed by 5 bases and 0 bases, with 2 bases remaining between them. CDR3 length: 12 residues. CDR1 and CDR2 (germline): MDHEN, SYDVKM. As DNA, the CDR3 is TGTGCCAGCAGTGGTAGCAATCAGCCCCAGCATTTT. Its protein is CASSGSNQPQHF. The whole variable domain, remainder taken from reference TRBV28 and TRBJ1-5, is DVKVTQSSRYLVKRTGEKVFLECVQDMDHENMFWYRQDPGLGLRLIYFSYDVKMKEKGDIPEGYSVSREKKERFSLILESASTNQTSMYLCASSGSNQPQHFGDGTRLSIL.

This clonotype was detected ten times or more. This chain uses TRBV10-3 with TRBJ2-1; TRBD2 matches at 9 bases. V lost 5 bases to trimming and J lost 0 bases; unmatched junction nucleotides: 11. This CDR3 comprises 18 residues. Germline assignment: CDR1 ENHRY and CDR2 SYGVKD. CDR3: CAISSPTSGSSSYNEQFF. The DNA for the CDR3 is TGTGCCATCAGTTCCCCGACTAGCGGCTCTAGCTCCTACAATGAGCAGTTCTTC.

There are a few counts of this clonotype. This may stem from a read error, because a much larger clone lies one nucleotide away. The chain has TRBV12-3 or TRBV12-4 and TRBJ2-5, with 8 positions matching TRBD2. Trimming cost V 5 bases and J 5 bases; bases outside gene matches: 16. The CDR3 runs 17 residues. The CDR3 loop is CASSLIVVGQRGETQYF. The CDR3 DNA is TGTGCCAGCAGTCTCATCGTAGTGGGGCAGCGGGGGGAGACCCAGTACTTC.

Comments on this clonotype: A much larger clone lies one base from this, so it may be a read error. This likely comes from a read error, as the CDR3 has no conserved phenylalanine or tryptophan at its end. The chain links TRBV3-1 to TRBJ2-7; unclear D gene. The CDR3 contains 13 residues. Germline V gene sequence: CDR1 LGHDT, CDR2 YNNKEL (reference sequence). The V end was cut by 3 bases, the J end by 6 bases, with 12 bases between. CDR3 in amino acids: CASSHWGEREQYI. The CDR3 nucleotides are TGTGCCAGCAGCCACTGGGGTGAGCGCGAGCAGTACATC.

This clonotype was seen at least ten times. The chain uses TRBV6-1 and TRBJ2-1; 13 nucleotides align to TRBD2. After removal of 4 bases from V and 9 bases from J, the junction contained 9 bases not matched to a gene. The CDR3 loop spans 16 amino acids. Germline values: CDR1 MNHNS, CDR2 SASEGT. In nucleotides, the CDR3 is TGTGCCAGCAGTGCACCGGGACTAGCGGGATTCGGTGAGCAGTTCTTC. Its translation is CASSAPGLAGFGEQFF.

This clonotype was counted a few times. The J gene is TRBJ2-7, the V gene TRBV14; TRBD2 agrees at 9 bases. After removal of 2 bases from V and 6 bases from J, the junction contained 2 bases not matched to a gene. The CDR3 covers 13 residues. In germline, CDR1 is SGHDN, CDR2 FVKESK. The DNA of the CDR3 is TGTGCCAGCAGCCAACTAGCGGGATCCGAGCAGTACTTC. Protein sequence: CASSQLAGSEQYF.

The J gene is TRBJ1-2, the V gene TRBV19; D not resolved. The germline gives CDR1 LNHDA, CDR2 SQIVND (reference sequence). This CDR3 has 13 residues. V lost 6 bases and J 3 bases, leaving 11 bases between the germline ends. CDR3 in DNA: TGTGCCAGTAGGGTGTCGCAAGACTATGGCTACACCTTC. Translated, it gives CASRVSQDYGYTF.

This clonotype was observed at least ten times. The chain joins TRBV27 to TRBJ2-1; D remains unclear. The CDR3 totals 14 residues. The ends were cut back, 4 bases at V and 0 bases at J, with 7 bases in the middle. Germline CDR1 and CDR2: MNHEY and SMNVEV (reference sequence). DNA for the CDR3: TGTGCCAGCAGTTATGCCAGCTCCTACAATGAGCAGTTCTTC. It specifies CASSYASSYNEQFF.

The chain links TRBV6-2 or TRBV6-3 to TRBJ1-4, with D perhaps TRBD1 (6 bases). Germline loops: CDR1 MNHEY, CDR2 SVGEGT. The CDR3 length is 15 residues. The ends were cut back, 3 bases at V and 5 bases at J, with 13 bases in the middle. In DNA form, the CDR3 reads TGTGCCAGCAGTTATAGGGGGGGCGGGAATGAAAAACTGTTTTTT. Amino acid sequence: CASSYRGGGNEKLFF.

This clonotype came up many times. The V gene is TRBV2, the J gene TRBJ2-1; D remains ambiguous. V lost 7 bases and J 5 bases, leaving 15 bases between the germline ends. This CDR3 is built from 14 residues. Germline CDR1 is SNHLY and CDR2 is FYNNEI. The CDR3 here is CASTRIARDNEQFF. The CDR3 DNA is TGTGCCAGCACCAGAATAGCAAGAGACAATGAGCAGTTCTTC. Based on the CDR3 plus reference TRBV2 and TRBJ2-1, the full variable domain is EPEVTQTPSHQVTQMGQEVILRCVPISNHLYFYWYRQILGQKVEFLVSFYNNEISEKSEIFDDQFSVERPDGSNFTLKIRSTKLEDSAMYFCASTRIARDNEQFFGPGTRLTVL.

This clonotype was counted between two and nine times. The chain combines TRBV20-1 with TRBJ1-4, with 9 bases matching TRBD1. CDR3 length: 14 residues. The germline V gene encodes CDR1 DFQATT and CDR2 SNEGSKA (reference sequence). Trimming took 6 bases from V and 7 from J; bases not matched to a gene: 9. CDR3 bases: TGCAGTGCCATTGCACAGGGGGCGGGTGAAAAACTGTTTTTT. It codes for CSAIAQGAGEKLFF.

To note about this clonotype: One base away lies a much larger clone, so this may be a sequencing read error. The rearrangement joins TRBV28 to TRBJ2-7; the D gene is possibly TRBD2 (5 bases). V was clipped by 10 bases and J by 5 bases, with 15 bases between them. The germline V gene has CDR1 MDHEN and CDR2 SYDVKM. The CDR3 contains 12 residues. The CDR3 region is CATTLRVHEQYF. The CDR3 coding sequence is TGTGCCACCACATTGAGGGTCCACGAGCAGTACTTC.

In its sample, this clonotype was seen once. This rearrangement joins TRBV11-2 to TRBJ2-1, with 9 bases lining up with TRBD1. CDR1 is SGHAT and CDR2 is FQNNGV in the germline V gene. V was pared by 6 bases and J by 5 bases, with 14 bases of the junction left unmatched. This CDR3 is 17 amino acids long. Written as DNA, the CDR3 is TGTGCCAGCAGAAACAGGGGGCGAAGGGAGGGCGACAATGAGCAGTTCTTC. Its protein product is CASRNRGRREGDNEQFF.

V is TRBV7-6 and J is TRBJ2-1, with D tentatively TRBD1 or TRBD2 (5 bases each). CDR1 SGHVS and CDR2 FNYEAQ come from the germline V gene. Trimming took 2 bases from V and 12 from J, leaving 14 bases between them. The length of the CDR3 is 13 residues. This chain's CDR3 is CASSLRIEGWQFF. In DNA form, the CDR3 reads TGTGCCAGCAGCTTACGGATAGAGGGGTGGCAGTTCTTC.

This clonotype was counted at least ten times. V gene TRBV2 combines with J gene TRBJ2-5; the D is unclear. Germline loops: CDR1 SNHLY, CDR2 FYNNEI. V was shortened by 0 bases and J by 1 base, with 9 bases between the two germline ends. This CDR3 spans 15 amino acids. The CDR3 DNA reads TGTGCCAGCAGTGAAGCAGGATTCGCCCAAGAGACCCAGTACTTC. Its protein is CASSEAGFAQETQYF.

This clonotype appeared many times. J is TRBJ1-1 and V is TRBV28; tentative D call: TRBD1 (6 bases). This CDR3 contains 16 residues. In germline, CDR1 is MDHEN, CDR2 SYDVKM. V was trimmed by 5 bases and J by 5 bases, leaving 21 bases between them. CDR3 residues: CASSPPTGGGGTEAFF. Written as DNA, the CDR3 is TGTGCCAGCAGTCCCCCCACGGGAGGGGGTGGGACTGAAGCTTTCTTT.

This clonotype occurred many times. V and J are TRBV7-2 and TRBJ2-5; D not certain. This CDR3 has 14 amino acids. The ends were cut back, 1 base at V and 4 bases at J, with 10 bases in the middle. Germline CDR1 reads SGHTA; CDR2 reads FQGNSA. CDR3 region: CASSLGGFSETQYF. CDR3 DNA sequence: TGTGCCAGCAGCTTAGGGGGATTCTCAGAGACCCAGTACTTC.

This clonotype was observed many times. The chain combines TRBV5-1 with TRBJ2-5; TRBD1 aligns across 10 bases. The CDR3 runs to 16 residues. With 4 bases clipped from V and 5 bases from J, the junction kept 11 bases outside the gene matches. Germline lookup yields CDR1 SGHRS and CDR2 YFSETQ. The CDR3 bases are TGCGCCAGCAGCCCCGGGACAGGGGCCTGGTGGGAGACCCAGTACTTC. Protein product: CASSPGTGAWWETQYF.

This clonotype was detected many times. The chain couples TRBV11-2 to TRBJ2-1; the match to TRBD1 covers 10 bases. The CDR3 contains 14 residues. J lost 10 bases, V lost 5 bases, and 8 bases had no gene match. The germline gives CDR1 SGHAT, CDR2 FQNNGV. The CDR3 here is CASSVAGQGLEQFF. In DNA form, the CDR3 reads TGTGCCAGCAGCGTGGCGGGACAGGGGCTCGAGCAGTTCTTC. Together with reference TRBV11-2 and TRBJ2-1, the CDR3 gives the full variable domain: EAGVAQSPRYKIIEKRQSVAFWCNPISGHATLYWYQQILGQGPKLLIQFQNNGVVDDSQLPKDRFSAERLKGVDSTLKIQPAKLEDSAVYLCASSVAGQGLEQFFGPGTRLTVL.

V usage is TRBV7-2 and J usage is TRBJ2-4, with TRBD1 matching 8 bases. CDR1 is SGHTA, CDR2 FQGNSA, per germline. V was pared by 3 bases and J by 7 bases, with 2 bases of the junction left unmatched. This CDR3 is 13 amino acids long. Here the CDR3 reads CASSFDRGNIQYF. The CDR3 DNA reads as TGTGCCAGCAGCTTTGACAGGGGTAACATTCAGTACTTC.